This TCR beta chain appears in the sequencing data of a study of healthy donors' naive CD4 and CD8 T cells. Study results and limitations: Naive CD4+ and CD8+ cells reportedly differed in usage of most V and J genes. Bulk sequencing left alpha and beta chains unpaired.

The germline V gene has CDR1 GTSNPN and CDR2 SVGIG (reference sequence). Germline trimming cut 6 bases from V and 1 base from J; bases unmatched to any gene: 5. The CDR3 extends over 14 amino acids. A linear amplification protocol produced the TCR libraries from around 0.55 ug of total RNA. Original processing notes: Sequencing covered 70,000 to 95,000 rearranged alpha-chain transcripts across roughly 5 healthy donors. From the reads, TCRdb called clonotypes with MiXCR, one entry per CDR3 protein. These V and J calls originate from TCRdb's pipeline instead of the authors' own analysis. The sample yields approximately 180,000 distinct CDR3 sequences, about 76% seen once. CD4+CD8-CD45RO-CD45RA+ cells were naive CD4+; CD8+CD4-CD45RA+CD27bright cells were naive CD8+. For this clonotype: Its antigen is not identified.

The chain has TRBV30 and TRBJ2-4; 8 nucleotides match TRBD1. This sequence originates from a pool of human donors in good health; the sample pools cells from several healthy donors. Material: naive CD4+ and CD8+ T cells sorted from blood, pooled from several donors. CDR3 loop: CACLQGDAKNIQYF. In DNA form, the CDR3 reads TGTGCCTGCCTACAGGGGGACGCCAAAAACATTCAGTACTTC.